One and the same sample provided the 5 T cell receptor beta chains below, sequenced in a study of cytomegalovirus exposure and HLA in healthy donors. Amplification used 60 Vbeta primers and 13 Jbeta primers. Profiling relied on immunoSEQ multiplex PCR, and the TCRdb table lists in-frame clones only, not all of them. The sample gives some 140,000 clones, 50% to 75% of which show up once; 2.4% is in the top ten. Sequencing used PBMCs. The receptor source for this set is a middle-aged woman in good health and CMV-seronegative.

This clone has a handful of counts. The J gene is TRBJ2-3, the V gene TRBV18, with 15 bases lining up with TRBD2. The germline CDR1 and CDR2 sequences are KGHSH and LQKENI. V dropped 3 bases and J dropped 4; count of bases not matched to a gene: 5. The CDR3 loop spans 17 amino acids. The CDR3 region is CASSPGLAGGSADTQYF. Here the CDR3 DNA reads TGTGCCAGCTCACCGGGACTAGCGGGGGGTTCAGCAGATACGCAGTATTTT. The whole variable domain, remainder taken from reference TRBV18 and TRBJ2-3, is NAGVMQNPRHLVRRRGQEARLRCSPMKGHSHVYWYRQLPEEGLKFMVYLQKENIIDESGMPKERFSAEFPKEGPSILRIQQVVRGDSAAYFCASSPGLAGGSADTQYFGPGTRLTVL.

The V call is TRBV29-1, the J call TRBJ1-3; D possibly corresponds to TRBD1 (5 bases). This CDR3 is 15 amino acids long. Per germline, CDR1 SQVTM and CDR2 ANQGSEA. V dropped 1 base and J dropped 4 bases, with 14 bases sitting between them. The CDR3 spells CSVEAWTHSGNTIYF. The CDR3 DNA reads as TGCAGCGTTGAAGCCTGGACACACTCGGGAAACACCATATATTTT.

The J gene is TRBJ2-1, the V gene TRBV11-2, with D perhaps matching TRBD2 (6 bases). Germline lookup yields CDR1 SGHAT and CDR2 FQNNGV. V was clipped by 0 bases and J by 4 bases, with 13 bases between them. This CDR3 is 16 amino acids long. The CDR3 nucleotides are TGTGCCAGCAGCTTAGAGGGGCGGGGCCCGTACAATGAGCAGTTCTTC. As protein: CASSLEGRGPYNEQFF.

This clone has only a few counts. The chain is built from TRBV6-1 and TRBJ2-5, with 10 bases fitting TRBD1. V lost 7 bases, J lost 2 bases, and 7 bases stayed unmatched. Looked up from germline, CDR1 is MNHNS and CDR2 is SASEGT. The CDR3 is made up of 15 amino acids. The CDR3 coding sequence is TGTGCCAGCACCCGGGACAGGGGCTTACAAGAGACCCAGTACTTC. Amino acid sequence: CASTRDRGLQETQYF.

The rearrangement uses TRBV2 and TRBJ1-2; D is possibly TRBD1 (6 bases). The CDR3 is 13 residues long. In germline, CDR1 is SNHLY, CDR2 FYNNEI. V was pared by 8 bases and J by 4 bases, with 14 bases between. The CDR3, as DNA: TGTGCCAGCCTAATCATGGGGGCCTATGGCTACACCTTC. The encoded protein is CASLIMGAYGYTF. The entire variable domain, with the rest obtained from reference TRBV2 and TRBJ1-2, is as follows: EPEVTQTPSHQVTQMGQEVILRCVPISNHLYFYWYRQILGQKVEFLVSFYNNEISEKSEIFDDQFSVERPDGSNFTLKIRSTKLEDSAMYFCASLIMGAYGYTFGSGTRLTVV.